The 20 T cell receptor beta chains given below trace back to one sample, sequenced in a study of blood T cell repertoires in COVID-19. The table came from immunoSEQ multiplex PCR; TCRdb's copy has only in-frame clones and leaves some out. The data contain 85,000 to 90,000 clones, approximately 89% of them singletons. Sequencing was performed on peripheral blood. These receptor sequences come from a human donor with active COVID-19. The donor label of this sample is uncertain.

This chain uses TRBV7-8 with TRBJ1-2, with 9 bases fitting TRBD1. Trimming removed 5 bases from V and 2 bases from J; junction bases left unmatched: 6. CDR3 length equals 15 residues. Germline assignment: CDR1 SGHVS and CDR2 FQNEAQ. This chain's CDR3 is CASSPRQGGNYGYTF. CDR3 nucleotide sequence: TGTGCCAGCAGCCCTAGACAGGGGGGGAACTATGGCTACACCTTC.

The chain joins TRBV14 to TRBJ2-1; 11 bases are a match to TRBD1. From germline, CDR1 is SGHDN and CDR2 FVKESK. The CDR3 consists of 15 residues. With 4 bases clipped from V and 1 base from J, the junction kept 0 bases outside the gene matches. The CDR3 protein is CASSRDRGSYNEQFF. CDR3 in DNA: TGTGCCAGCAGCCGGGACAGGGGGTCCTACAATGAGCAGTTCTTC.

The CDR3 bases are TGTGCCAGCAGTGCGTCCCCCGGTAAATTCGGGTACACCTTC. Protein: CASSASPGKFGYTF. The chain links TRBV2 to TRBJ1-2; no definite D call. Trimming cost V 4 bases and J 11 bases, with 20 bases left between them. Per germline, CDR1 SNHLY and CDR2 FYNNEI. The length of the CDR3 is 14 residues.

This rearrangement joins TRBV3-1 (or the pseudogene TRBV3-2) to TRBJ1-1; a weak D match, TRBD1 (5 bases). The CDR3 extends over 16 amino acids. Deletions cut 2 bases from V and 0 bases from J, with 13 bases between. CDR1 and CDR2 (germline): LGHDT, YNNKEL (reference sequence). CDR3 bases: TGTGCCAGCAGCCAAACTCGGACATACCTGAACACTGAAGCTTTCTTT. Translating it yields CASSQTRTYLNTEAFF.

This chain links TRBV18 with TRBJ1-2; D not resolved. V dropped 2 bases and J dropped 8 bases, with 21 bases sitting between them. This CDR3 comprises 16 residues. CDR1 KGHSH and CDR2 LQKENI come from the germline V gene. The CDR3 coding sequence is TGTGCCAGCTCACCAATCAGTATCGCAGTTGCGGGCGGCTACACCTTC. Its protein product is CASSPISIAVAGGYTF.

The chain's CDR3 is CASSPGQGINYGYTF. The CDR3 nucleotides are TGTGCCAGCTCACCGGGACAGGGGATAAACTATGGCTACACCTTC. The rearrangement uses TRBV18 and TRBJ1-2, with TRBD1 identical over 10 bases. Germline V gene sequence: CDR1 KGHSH, CDR2 LQKENI. V was pared by 3 bases and J by 2 bases, with 3 bases of the junction left unmatched. This CDR3 is built from 15 residues.

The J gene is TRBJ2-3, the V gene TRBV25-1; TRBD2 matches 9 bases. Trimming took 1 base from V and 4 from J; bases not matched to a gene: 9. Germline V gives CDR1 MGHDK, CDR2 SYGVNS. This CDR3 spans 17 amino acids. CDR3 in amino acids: CASSELISGGGADTQYF. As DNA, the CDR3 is TGTGCCAGCAGTGAATTAATTAGCGGGGGTGGTGCAGATACGCAGTATTTT.

The CDR3 DNA is TGTGCCATCAGTGTCCTGACATCCCAAGGTTACGAGCAGTACTTC. This encodes CAISVLTSQGYEQYF. The V and J genes are TRBV10-3 and TRBJ2-7; the D is unclear. With 4 bases removed from V and 4 bases from J, the gap between germline ends came to 17 bases. This CDR3 spans 15 amino acids. CDR1 and CDR2 (germline): ENHRY, SYGVKD.

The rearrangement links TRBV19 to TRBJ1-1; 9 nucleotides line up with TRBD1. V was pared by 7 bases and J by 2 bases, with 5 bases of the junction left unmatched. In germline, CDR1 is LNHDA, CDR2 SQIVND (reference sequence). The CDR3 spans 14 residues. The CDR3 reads CASTITGGNTEAFF. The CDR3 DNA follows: TGTGCCAGTACCATTACAGGGGGCAACACTGAAGCTTTCTTT. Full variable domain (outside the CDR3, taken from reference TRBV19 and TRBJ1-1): DGGITQSPKYLFRKEGQNVTLSCEQNLNHDAMYWYRQDPGQGLRLIYYSQIVNDFQKGDIAEGYSVSREKKESFPLTVTSAQKNPTAFYLCASTITGGNTEAFFGQGTRLTVV.

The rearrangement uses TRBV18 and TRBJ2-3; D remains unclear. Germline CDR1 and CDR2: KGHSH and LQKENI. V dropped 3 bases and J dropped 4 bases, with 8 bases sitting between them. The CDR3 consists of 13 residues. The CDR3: CASSPDIADTQYF. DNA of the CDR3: TGTGCCAGCTCACCCGATATAGCAGATACGCAGTATTTT.

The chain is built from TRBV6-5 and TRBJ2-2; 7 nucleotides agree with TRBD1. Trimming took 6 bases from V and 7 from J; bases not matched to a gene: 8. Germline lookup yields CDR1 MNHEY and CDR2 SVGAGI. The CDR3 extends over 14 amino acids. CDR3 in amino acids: CASRRQGIGGELFF. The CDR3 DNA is TGTGCCAGCAGGAGACAGGGTATCGGCGGGGAGCTGTTTTTT.

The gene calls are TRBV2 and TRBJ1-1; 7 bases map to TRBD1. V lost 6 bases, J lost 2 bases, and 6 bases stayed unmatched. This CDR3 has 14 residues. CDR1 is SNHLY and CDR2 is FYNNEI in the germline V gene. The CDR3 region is CASRVTGINTEAFF. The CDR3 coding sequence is TGTGCCAGCAGGGTGACAGGGATTAACACTGAAGCTTTCTTT.

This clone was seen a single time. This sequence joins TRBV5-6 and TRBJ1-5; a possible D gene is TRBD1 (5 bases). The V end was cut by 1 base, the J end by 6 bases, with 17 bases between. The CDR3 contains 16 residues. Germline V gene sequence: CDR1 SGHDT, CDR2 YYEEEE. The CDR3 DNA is TGTGCCAGCAGCTTGTTCCGGGGGATGGAGAGTCAGCCCCAGCATTTT. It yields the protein CASSLFRGMESQPQHF.

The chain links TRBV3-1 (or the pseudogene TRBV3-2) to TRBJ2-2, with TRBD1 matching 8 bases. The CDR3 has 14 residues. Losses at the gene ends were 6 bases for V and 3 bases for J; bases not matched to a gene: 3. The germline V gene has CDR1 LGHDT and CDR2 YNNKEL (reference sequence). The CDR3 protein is CASRPGQDTGELFF. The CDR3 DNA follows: TGTGCCAGCAGACCGGGACAGGACACCGGGGAGCTGTTTTTT.

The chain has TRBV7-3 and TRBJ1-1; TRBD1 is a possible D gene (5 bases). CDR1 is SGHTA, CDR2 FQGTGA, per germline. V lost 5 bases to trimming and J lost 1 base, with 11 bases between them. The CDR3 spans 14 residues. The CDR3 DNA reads TGTGCCAGCAGCCCCGGGGGGGAGAACACTGAAGCTTTCTTT. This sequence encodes CASSPGGENTEAFF.

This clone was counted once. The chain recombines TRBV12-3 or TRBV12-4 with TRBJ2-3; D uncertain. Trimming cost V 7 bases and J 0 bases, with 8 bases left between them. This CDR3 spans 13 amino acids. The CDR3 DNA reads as TGTGCCAGCACCACTGTAAGCACAGATACGCAGTATTTT. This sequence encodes CASTTVSTDTQYF.

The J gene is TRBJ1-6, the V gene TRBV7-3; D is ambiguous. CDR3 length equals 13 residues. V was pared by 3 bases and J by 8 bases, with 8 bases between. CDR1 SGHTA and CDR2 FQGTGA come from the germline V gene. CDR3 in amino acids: CASSFNGDSPLHF. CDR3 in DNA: TGTGCCAGCAGCTTCAACGGAGATTCACCCCTCCACTTT.

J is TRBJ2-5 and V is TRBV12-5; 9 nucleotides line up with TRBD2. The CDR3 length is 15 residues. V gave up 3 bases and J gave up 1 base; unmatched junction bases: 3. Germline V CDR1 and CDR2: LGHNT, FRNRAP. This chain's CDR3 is CASGLAGGPQETQYF. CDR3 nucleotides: TGTGCTAGTGGTTTAGCGGGGGGACCCCAAGAGACCCAGTACTTC.

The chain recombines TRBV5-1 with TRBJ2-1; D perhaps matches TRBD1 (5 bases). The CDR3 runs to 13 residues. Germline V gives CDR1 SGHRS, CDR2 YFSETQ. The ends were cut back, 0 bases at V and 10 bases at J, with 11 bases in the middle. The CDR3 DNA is TGCGCCAGCAGCTTGGTAGGGCAGGGAGAGCAGTTCTTC. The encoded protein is CASSLVGQGEQFF.

Written as DNA, the CDR3 is TGCGCCAGCAGCCACAGTACCTATGGCTACACCTTC. Protein product: CASSHSTYGYTF. V and J are TRBV5-1 and TRBJ1-2; D ambiguous. The CDR3 sequence is 12 residues long. CDR1 SGHRS and CDR2 YFSETQ come from the germline V gene. V was shortened by 4 bases and J by 4 bases, with 8 bases between the two germline ends. Using reference TRBV5-1 and TRBJ1-2 for the parts outside the CDR3, the full variable domain is KAGVTQTPRYLIKTRGQQVTLSCSPISGHRSVSWYQQTPGQGLQFLFEYFSETQRNKGNFPGRFSGRQFSNSRSEMNVSTLELGDSALYLCASSHSTYGYTFGSGTRLTVV.